This paragraph covers one T cell receptor (beta chain) sequence. The sample is drawn from a study of control samples from healthy donors and cancer patients. Repertoires were generated with immunoSEQ multiplex PCR, while TCRdb's copy carries only in-frame clones and drops some. The table lists about 110,000 clones, about 80% of them singletons, with roughly 6.5% in the top ten. The CDR3 totals 15 residues. Germline V lookup: CDR1 SGHNT, CDR2 YYREEE (reference sequence). With V trimmed by 1 base and J by 5 bases, 4 bases remained unmatched. The receptor comes from a man between 18 and 29 years old in good health. Sequences were obtained from blood. This chain joins TRBV5-4 and TRBJ2-3, with 10 bases identical to TRBD2. The CDR3 protein is CASSLQAGGVDTQYF. CDR3 DNA: TGTGCCAGCAGCTTGCAAGCGGGGGGGGTAGATACGCAGTATTTT.